The following is a T cell receptor (beta chain) sequence with its context. These data come from a study of CD8+CD57+ T cells in acquired aplastic anemia. Selection for sequencing was limited to patients who had shown CD8+CD57+ cell expansion by flow cytometry. Blood was sampled before the patients had received any therapy. Profiling of TCR beta VDJ combinations and CDR3 sequences used genomic DNA as template. TCRdb reanalysed the reads using MiXCR and keeps one entry per CDR3 protein. The sample holds approximately 180,000 distinct CDR3 sequences; 48% are singletons and the top ten take about 1.7%. The V segment lost 5 bases and the J segment 4 bases; nucleotides outside the gene matches: 11. The germline V gene has CDR1 LNHNV and CDR2 YYDKDF (reference sequence). CDR3 size: 15 residues.

The sequencing sample was made of sorted CD4+, CD8+, or CD8+CD57+ T cells (not recorded which) from PBMCs. This receptor was obtained from a human donor with aplastic anemia. The rearrangement uses TRBV15 and TRBJ2-7; TRBD1 agrees at 7 bases. CDR3 region: CATSARDSLRYEQYF. Here the CDR3 DNA reads TGTGCCACCAGCGCTAGGGACAGTTTAAGGTACGAGCAGTACTTC.